The 17 T cell receptor beta chains given below trace back to one sample, sequenced in a study of T cells in Graves' hyperthyroidism and ophthalmopathy. RNA transcripts yielded amplified TCR beta CDR3 regions. TCR CDR3 regions were first amplified by RT-PCR with HTBI primers. MiXCR, run by TCRdb on the multiplex PCR reads, gives a single entry per CDR3 protein. The sample carries 750,000 to 900,000 distinct CDR3 sequences, about 38% recorded once. Input material: blood. Every receptor here comes from a man younger than 30 with Graves' hyperthyroidism.

This clonotype has only a few counts. One junction end disagrees with the germline gene, perhaps due to a read error. This chain links TRBV20-1 with TRBJ1-2; 7 bases align to TRBD1. Germline CDR1 and CDR2: DFQATT and SNEGSKA (reference sequence). The length of the CDR3 is 13 residues. CDR3 in DNA: TGCAGTGCTGTCCGGGACAGTTATGTCGGCTGCACCTTC. Its protein product is CSAVRDSYVGCTF.

Many counts were recorded for this clonotype. V gene TRBV6-6 combines with J gene TRBJ1-4; D is perhaps TRBD1 (5 bases). The CDR3 spans 13 residues. Trimming pared 0 bases from V and 7 bases from J, leaving 6 bases between. The germline V gene has CDR1 MNHNY and CDR2 SVGAGI (reference sequence). The DNA of the CDR3 is TGTGCCAGCAGTTACTCAGGGACTGAAAAACTGTTTTTT. Its translation: CASSYSGTEKLFF.

The chain recombines TRBV10-3 with TRBJ1-1, with TRBD1 matching over 7 bases. CDR1 is ENHRY and CDR2 is SYGVKD in the germline V gene. The CDR3 totals 13 residues. The chain's CDR3 is CATKTGTNTEAFF. CDR3 DNA sequence: TGTGCTACCAAGACAGGGACGAACACTGAAGCTTTCTTT.

This clonotype was observed many times. The V call is TRBV29-1, the J call TRBJ1-5; no definite D call. Germline loops: CDR1 SQVTM, CDR2 ANQGSEA. V dropped 4 bases and J dropped 2 bases, with 9 bases sitting between them. The CDR3 contains 13 residues. The chain's CDR3 is CSVGGIGNQPQHF. In DNA form, the CDR3 reads TGCAGCGTTGGGGGAATTGGCAATCAGCCCCAGCATTTT.

This clonotype was recorded once. The V and J genes are TRBV12-3 or TRBV12-4 and TRBJ1-5; D is undetermined. Trimming left V 3 bases short and J 0 bases short, with 9 bases between. This CDR3 contains 15 residues. CDR3 nucleotides: TGTGCCAGCAGTTTCAACATTAATAGCAATCAGCCCCAGCATTTT. This gives the protein CASSFNINSNQPQHF.

There are a few counts of this clonotype. This chain connects TRBV6-5 to TRBJ1-4, with D perhaps TRBD1 (6 bases). Trimming removed 0 bases at V and 4 bases at J, with 15 bases between. CDR1 and CDR2 from the germline V gene are MNHEY and SVGAGI. The CDR3 consists of 17 residues. The CDR3 is CASSYSAGGTSNEKLFF. In nucleotides, the CDR3 is TGTGCCAGCAGTTACTCGGCAGGAGGGACAAGTAATGAAAAACTGTTTTTT.

V and J are TRBV5-1 and TRBJ1-2; no clear D gene. CDR3 length: 16 residues. Trimming stripped 4 bases from V and 1 base from J, with 17 bases between. Looked up from germline, CDR1 is SGHRS and CDR2 is YFSETQ. The CDR3 DNA follows: TGCGCCAGCAGCCAAGATTTGTCCAGGATTAACTATGGCTACACCTTC. Amino acid sequence: CASSQDLSRINYGYTF. Variable domain in full (rest from reference TRBV5-1 and TRBJ1-2): KAGVTQTPRYLIKTRGQQVTLSCSPISGHRSVSWYQQTPGQGLQFLFEYFSETQRNKGNFPGRFSGRQFSNSRSEMNVSTLELGDSALYLCASSQDLSRINYGYTFGSGTRLTVV.

The chain is built from TRBV7-2 and TRBJ1-1; perhaps TRBD1 as D (5 bases). Per germline, CDR1 SGHTA and CDR2 FQGNSA. The CDR3 loop spans 12 amino acids. Trimming removed 5 bases at V and 13 bases at J, with 17 bases between. CDR3 loop: CASSPGGGHGFF. CDR3 DNA sequence: TGTGCCAGCAGCCCGGGGGGGGGTCATGGTTTCTTT.

J is TRBJ2-7 and V is TRBV5-4; 9 bases align to TRBD1. V was pared by 0 bases and J by 4 bases, with 5 bases of the junction left unmatched. CDR3 length: 15 residues. The germline CDR1 and CDR2 sequences are SGHNT and YYREEE (reference sequence). DNA of the CDR3: TGTGCCAGCAGCTTGGGCCCCGACAGGGGGTACGAGCAGTACTTC. As protein: CASSLGPDRGYEQYF.

The chain combines TRBV9 with TRBJ1-1; D is unclear. Trimming removed 2 bases from V and 5 bases from J, with 16 bases in between. This CDR3 comprises 15 residues. CDR1 SGDLS and CDR2 YYNGEE come from the germline V gene. Here the CDR3 reads CASSVQYSGTTEAFF. Written as DNA, the CDR3 is TGTGCCAGCAGCGTGCAGTACAGTGGAACGACTGAAGCTTTCTTT.

This clonotype was found many times. The rearrangement joins TRBV7-2 to TRBJ2-7; D perhaps matches TRBD1 (5 bases). V lost 1 base, J lost 3 bases, and 16 bases lay in between. The CDR3 runs to 16 residues. Germline lookup yields CDR1 SGHTA and CDR2 FQGNSA. CDR3 sequence reads: CASSLVADIRNYEQYF. CDR3 nucleotide sequence: TGTGCCAGCAGCTTAGTTGCGGACATAAGGAACTACGAGCAGTACTTC.

The chain carries TRBV9 and TRBJ2-2; no clear D gene. V shed 0 bases and J shed 7 bases, with 13 bases lying between them. Germline loops: CDR1 SGDLS, CDR2 YYNGEE. The CDR3 sequence is 15 residues long. CDR3 sequence (DNA): TGTGCCAGCAGCGTAGCAGGAAGGGTTGGCGGGGAGCTGTTTTTT. Residues: CASSVAGRVGGELFF.

This clonotype has ten or more counts. This chain's CDR3 is CASSHDTVETQYF. The DNA for the CDR3 is TGTGCCAGCAGTCATGACACGGTAGAGACCCAGTACTTC. V usage is TRBV2 and J usage is TRBJ2-5; D unresolved. V shed 5 bases and J shed 4 bases, with 11 bases lying between them. Looked up from germline, CDR1 is SNHLY and CDR2 is FYNNEI. The CDR3 sequence is 13 residues long.

This clonotype was seen many times. The rearrangement uses TRBV10-3 and TRBJ1-5; possible D gene TRBD1, 5 bases. Trimming stripped 3 bases from V and 0 bases from J, with 12 bases between. The CDR3 has 16 residues. CDR1 is ENHRY, CDR2 SYGVKD, per germline. Here the CDR3 reads CAISDYGHLSNQPQHF. The DNA for the CDR3 is TGTGCCATCAGTGACTACGGACACCTTAGCAATCAGCCCCAGCATTTT.

The rearrangement uses TRBV5-1 and TRBJ2-2, with D perhaps matching TRBD1 or TRBD2 (6 bases each). The ends were cut back, 6 bases at V and 0 bases at J, with 15 bases in the middle. The CDR3 covers 16 residues. Germline CDR1 and CDR2: SGHRS and YFSETQ. CDR3 nucleotides: TGCGCCAGCATCCCCATGGGGGGCCCGAACACCGGGGAGCTGTTTTTT. Protein sequence: CASIPMGGPNTGELFF.

This clonotype was seen a single time. The missing conserved phenylalanine or tryptophan at the end of this CDR3 makes a read error likely. The V and J genes are TRBV2 and TRBJ1-1; 7 bases fit TRBD1. The length of the CDR3 is 15 residues. Trimming cost V 3 bases and J 1 base; bases outside gene matches: 5. Germline CDR1 SNHLY, CDR2 FYNNEI. This chain's CDR3 is CASSDLRTGNTEAFS. CDR3 in DNA: TGTGCCAGCAGTGACCTACGGACAGGGAACACTGAAGCTTTCTCT.

This clonotype showed up many times. The J gene is TRBJ1-4, the V gene TRBV10-2; D is unresolved. V lost 1 base, J lost 8 bases, and 14 bases lay in between. The V gene's germline CDR1 is WSHSY and CDR2 SAAADI. CDR3 length: 15 amino acids. The CDR3 coding sequence is TGCGCCAGCAGTGAGTTCGTGGACGAGAAAGAAAAACTGTTTTTT. As protein: CASSEFVDEKEKLFF.